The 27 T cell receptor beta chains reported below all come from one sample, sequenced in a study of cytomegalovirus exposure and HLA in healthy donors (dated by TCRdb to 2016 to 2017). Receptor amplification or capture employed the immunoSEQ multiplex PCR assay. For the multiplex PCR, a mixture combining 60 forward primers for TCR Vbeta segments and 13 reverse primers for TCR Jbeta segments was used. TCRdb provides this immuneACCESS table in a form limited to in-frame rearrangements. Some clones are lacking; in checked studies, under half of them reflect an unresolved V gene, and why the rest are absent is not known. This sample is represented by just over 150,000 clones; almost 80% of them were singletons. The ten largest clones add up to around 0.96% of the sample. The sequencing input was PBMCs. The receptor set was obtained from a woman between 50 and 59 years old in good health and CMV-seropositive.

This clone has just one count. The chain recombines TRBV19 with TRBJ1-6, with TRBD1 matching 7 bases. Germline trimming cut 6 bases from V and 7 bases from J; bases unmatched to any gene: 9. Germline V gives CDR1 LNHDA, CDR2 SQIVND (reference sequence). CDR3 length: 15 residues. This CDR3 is CASRGTGELNSPLHF. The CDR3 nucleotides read TGTGCCAGTAGGGGAACAGGGGAACTAAATTCACCCCTCCACTTT.

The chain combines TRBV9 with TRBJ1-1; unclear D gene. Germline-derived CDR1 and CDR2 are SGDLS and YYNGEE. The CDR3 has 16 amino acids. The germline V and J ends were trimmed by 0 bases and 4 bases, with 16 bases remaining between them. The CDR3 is CASSVAPTLEGTEAFF. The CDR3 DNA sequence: TGTGCCAGCAGCGTAGCTCCGACACTTGAAGGCACTGAAGCTTTCTTT.

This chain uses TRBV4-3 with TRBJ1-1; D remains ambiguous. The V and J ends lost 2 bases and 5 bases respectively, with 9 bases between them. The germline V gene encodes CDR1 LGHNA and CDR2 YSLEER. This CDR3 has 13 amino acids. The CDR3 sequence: CASSQTLGTEAFF. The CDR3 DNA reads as TGCGCCAGCAGCCAAACACTCGGGACTGAAGCTTTCTTT.

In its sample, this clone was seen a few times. The CDR3 DNA sequence: TGTGCCAGCAGCGTACTCAGGGAAGAGCAGTTCTTC. Amino acid sequence: CASSVLREEQFF. V gene TRBV13 combines with J gene TRBJ2-1, with D possibly being TRBD1 (5 bases). Between the trimmed V and J ends, which lost 5 bases and 10 bases, there was a span of 12 bases. This CDR3 region has 12 residues. Germline V gene data show CDR1 as PRHDT and CDR2 as FYEKMQ (reference sequence).

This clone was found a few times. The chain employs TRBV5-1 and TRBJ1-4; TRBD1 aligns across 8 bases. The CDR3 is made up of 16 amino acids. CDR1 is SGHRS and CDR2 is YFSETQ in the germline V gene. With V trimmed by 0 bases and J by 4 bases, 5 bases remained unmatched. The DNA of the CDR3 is TGCGCCAGCAGCTTGGGCGGACAGGGTTATAATGAAAAACTGTTTTTT. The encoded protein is CASSLGGQGYNEKLFF.

DNA of the CDR3: TGTGCCAGCAGTCCGGACAGGGGTAGGGTCCATGGCTACACCTTC. As protein: CASSPDRGRVHGYTF. The rearrangement links TRBV5-6 to TRBJ1-2, with TRBD1 matching over 9 bases. CDR3 length: 15 residues. CDR1 and CDR2 (germline): SGHDT, YYEEEE. Trimming at V came to 5 bases and at J to 6 bases, leaving 11 bases not matched to a gene.

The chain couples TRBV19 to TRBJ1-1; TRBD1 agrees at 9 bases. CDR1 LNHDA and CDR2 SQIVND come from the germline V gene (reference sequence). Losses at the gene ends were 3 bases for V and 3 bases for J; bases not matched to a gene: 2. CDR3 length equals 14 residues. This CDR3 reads CASSMGQGDTEAFF. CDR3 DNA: TGTGCCAGTAGTATGGGACAGGGCGACACTGAAGCTTTCTTT.

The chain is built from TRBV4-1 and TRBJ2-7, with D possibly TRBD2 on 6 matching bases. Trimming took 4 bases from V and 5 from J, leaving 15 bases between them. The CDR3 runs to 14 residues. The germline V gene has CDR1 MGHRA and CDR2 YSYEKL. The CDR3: CASSPAGGVHEQYF. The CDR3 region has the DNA TGCGCCAGCAGCCCCGCCGGGGGAGTACACGAGCAGTACTTC.

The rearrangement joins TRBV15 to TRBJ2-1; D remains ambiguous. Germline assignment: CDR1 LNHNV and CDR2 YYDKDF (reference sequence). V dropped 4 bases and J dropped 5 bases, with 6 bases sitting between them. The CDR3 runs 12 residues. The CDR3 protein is CATSKSNNEQFF. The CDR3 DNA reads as TGTGCCACCAGCAAATCCAACAATGAGCAGTTCTTC.

The CDR3 DNA reads as TGTGCCAGCAGGGGAGGAAAAGAGGGATATAATTCACCCCTCCACTTT. Translated: CASRGGKEGYNSPLHF. The chain carries TRBV7-8 and TRBJ1-6; no reliable D call. Looked up from germline, CDR1 is SGHVS and CDR2 is FQNEAQ. The CDR3 runs 16 residues. The ends were cut back, 6 bases at V and 4 bases at J, with 16 bases in the middle.

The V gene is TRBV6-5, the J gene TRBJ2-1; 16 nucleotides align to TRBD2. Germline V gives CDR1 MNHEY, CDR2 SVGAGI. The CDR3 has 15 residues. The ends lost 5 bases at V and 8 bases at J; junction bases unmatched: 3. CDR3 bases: TGTGCCAGCAGTCTGGGACTAGCGGGAGGGGATGAGCAGTTCTTC. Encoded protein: CASSLGLAGGDEQFF.

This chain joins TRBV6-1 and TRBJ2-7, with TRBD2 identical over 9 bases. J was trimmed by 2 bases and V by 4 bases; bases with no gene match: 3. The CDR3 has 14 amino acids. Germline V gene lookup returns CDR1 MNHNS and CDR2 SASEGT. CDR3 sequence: CASSGLAGTYEQYF. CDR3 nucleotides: TGTGCCAGCAGTGGGCTAGCGGGGACCTACGAGCAGTACTTC.

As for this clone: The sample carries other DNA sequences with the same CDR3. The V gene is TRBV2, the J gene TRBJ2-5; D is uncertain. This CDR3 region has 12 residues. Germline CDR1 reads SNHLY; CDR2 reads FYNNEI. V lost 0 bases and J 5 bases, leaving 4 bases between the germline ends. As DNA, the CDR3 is TGTGCCAGCAGTGAAGCGAGGGAGACCCAGTACTTC. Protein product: CASSEARETQYF. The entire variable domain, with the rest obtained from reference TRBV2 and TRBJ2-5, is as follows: EPEVTQTPSHQVTQMGQEVILRCVPISNHLYFYWYRQILGQKVEFLVSFYNNEISEKSEIFDDQFSVERPDGSNFTLKIRSTKLEDSAMYFCASSEARETQYFGPGTRLLVL.

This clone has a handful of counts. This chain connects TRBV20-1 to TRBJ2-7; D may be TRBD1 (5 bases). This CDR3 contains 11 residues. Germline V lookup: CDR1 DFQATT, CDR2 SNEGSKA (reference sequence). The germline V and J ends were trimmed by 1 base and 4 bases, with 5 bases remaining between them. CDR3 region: CSARGTYEQYF. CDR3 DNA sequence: TGCAGTGCTAGAGGGACATACGAGCAGTACTTC.

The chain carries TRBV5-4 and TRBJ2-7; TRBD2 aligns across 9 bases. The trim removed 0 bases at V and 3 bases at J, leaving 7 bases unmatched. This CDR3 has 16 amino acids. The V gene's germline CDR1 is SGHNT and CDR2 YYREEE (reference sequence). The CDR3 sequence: CASSLGQAGGFYEQYF. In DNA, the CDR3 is TGTGCCAGCAGCTTGGGCCAGGCGGGGGGGTTCTACGAGCAGTACTTC.

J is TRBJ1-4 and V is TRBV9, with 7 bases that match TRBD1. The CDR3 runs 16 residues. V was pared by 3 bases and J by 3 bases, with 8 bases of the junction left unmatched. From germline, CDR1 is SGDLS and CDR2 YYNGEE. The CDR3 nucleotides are TGTGCCAGCAGCGAAAACAGGGGTGAATCTAATGAAAAACTGTTTTTT. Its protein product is CASSENRGESNEKLFF.

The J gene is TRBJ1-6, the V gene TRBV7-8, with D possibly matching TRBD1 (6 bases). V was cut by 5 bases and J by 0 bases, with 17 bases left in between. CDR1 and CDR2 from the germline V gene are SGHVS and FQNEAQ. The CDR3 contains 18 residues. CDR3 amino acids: CASSLTGGSYSYNSPLHF. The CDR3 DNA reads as TGTGCCAGCAGCCTCACTGGGGGCAGTTACTCCTATAATTCACCCCTCCACTTT.

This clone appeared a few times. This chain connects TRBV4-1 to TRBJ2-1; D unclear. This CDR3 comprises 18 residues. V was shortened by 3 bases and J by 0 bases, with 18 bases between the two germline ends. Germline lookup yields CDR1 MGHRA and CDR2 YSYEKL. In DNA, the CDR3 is TGCGCCAGCAGCCAGGATCCCCTAGGAGCCCGCTCCTACAATGAGCAGTTCTTC. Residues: CASSQDPLGARSYNEQFF.

The CDR3: CASSYSGGREEKLFF. The CDR3 nucleotides are TGTGCCAGCAGTTACTCTGGGGGCAGGGAGGAAAAACTGTTTTTT. The V gene is TRBV6-5, the J gene TRBJ1-4, with a possible D match to TRBD1 (6 bases). Germline V CDR1 and CDR2: MNHEY, SVGAGI. The ends were cut back, 0 bases at V and 8 bases at J, with 13 bases in the middle. The CDR3 sequence is 15 residues long.

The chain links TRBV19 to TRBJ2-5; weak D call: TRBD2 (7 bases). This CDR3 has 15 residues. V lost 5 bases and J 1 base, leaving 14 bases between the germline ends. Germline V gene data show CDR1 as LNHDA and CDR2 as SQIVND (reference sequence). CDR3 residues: CASSPYGGAQETQYF. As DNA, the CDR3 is TGTGCCAGTAGTCCCTATGGGGGGGCCCAAGAGACCCAGTACTTC. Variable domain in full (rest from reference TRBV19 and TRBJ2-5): DGGITQSPKYLFRKEGQNVTLSCEQNLNHDAMYWYRQDPGQGLRLIYYSQIVNDFQKGDIAEGYSVSREKKESFPLTVTSAQKNPTAFYLCASSPYGGAQETQYFGPGTRLLVL.

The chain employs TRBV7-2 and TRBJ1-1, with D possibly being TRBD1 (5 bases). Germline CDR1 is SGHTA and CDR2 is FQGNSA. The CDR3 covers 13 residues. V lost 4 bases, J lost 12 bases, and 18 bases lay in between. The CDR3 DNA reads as TGTGCCAGCAGCTCCCTCCGGGGGAGTGAGACTTTCTTT. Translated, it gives CASSSLRGSETFF. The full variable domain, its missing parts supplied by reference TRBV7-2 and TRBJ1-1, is GAGVSQSPSNKVTEKGKDVELRCDPISGHTALYWYRQSLGQGLEFLIYFQGNSAPDKSGLPSDRFSAERTGGSVSTLTIQRTQQEDSAVYLCASSSLRGSETFFGQGTRLTVV.

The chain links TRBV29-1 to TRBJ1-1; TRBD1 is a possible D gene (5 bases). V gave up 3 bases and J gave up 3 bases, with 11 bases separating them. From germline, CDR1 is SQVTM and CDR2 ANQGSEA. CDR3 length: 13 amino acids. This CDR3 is CSVDSGEHTEAFF. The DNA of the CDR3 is TGCAGCGTTGATTCGGGGGAACACACTGAAGCTTTCTTT.

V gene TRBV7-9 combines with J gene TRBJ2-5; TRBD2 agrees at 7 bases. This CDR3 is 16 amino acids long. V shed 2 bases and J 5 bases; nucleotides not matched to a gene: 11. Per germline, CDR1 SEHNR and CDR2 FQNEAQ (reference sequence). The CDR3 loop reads CASSLLLTSPEETQYF. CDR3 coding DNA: TGTGCCAGCAGCTTATTGCTGACTAGCCCGGAGGAGACCCAGTACTTC.

CDR3 DNA sequence: TGTGCCATCGGGACAGGGAATATGAACACTGAAGCTTTCTTT. This gives the protein CAIGTGNMNTEAFF. This rearrangement joins TRBV10-3 to TRBJ1-1; TRBD1 agrees at 9 bases. Germline CDR1 and CDR2: ENHRY and SYGVKD. The CDR3 totals 14 residues. Trimming at V came to 8 bases and at J to 0 bases, leaving 4 bases not matched to a gene.

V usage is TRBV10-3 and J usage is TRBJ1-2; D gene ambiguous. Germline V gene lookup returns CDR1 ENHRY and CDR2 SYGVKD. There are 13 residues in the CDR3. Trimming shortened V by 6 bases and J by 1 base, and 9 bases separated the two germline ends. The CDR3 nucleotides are TGTGCCATCAGCTGGAGGGATAACTATGGCTACACCTTC. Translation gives CAISWRDNYGYTF.

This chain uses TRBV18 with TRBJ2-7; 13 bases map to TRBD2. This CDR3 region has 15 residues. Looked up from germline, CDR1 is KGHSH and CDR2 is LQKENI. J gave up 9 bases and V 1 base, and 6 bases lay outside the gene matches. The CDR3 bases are TGTGCCAGCTCACCACGGACTAGCGGGAGATCAGCGCAGTACTTC. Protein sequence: CASSPRTSGRSAQYF.

The CDR3 region has the DNA TGTGCCAGCAGCTTGGCAGGGTCGAATTCACCCCTCCACTTT. Translating it yields CASSLAGSNSPLHF. This chain joins TRBV13 and TRBJ1-6, with D perhaps TRBD1 (5 bases). The germline V and J ends were trimmed by 3 bases and 7 bases, with 10 bases remaining between them. This CDR3 has 14 residues. Germline CDR1 and CDR2: PRHDT and FYEKMQ (reference sequence).